Listed here is a single T cell receptor beta chain. Its antigen remains unidentified. CD45RO/CCR7/CD25/CD127/CD95/CD27 separated CD4+ naive, central memory, regulatory and stem cell-like memory cells by sorting. The CDR3 is 13 residues long. The germline V and J ends were trimmed by 11 bases and 2 bases, with 14 bases remaining between them. Germline V lookup: CDR1 SGHTA, CDR2 FQGNSA. The sample is drawn from a study of beta chain features in type 1 diabetes. Study outcomes and limitations: More deletions and fewer insertions at VDJ junctions were found in patients with type 1 diabetes. TCRB CDR3 length was moderately but significantly reduced in all four CD4+ subsets of Type 1 diabetes patients.

Since all of the isolated RNA was reverse transcribed, expressed TCRB transcripts were what got sequenced. Profiling relied on immunoSEQ multiplex PCR, and the TCRdb table lists in-frame clones only, not all of them. The table shows 400,000 to 500,000 clones, with 11% to 15% occurring only once. V usage is TRBV7-2 and J usage is TRBJ2-3; no reliable D call. This TCR came from a man aged 25-40 years in good health. The sample taken for sequencing was naive CD4+ T cells from blood. The CDR3 DNA reads TGTGCCTCCCGGCCGGGCCCCACAGATACGCAGTATTTT. Translation: CASRPGPTDTQYF.